These 19 T cell receptor beta chains were sequenced from one sample in a study of vaccination and CD4 T cells after COVID-19. The Oncomine TCR Beta short-read assay was applied to DNA of cultured CD4+ T cells. TCRdb re-derived calls from the PCR reads in MiXCR, one entry per CDR3 protein. This table holds 20,000 or so distinct CDR3 sequences, under 25% found once. The antigens of these receptors remain unknown. Described treatment: roughly ten-day PBMC culture with coronavirus spike peptide pools or control peptides (ViraFEST assay). Sequenced sample: cultured CD4+ T cells from blood. The receptors shown here come from a human donor with COVID-19.

The J gene is TRBJ2-3, the V gene TRBV2; 10 bases agree with TRBD1. The ends lost 3 bases at V and 4 bases at J; junction bases unmatched: 10. The V gene's germline CDR1 is SNHLY and CDR2 FYNNEI. This CDR3 comprises 17 residues. CDR3 sequence: CASSDLGTGVWADTQYF. CDR3 sequence (DNA): TGTGCCAGCAGTGATTTAGGGACAGGGGTTTGGGCAGATACGCAGTATTTT.

J is TRBJ2-3 and V is TRBV12-3 or TRBV12-4, with TRBD1 identical over 9 bases. The CDR3 sequence is 15 residues long. After removal of 5 bases from V and 2 bases from J, the junction contained 5 bases not matched to a gene. The CDR3 protein is CASSPQGAFTDTQYF. The CDR3 nucleotides read TGTGCCAGCAGTCCACAGGGGGCGTTCACAGATACGCAGTATTTT.

This clonotype came up a few times. This chain's CDR3 is CASSYQGTPSRPQHF. In DNA, the CDR3 is TGTGCCAGCAGTTATCAAGGGACCCCCAGCCGGCCCCAGCATTTT. V is TRBV28 and J is TRBJ1-5, with D perhaps TRBD1 (5 bases). This CDR3 has 15 residues. Germline V gene sequence: CDR1 MDHEN, CDR2 SYDVKM. Trimming stripped 4 bases from V and 9 bases from J, with 19 bases between.

The genes are TRBV20-1 and TRBJ2-3; D call uncertain. V was cut by 0 bases and J by 6 bases, with 7 bases left in between. Germline V gives CDR1 DFQATT, CDR2 SNEGSKA (reference sequence). The CDR3 contains 12 residues. The CDR3 is CSAREPPDTQYF. The CDR3 region has the DNA TGCAGTGCTAGAGAACCCCCCGATACGCAGTATTTT.

The rearrangement links TRBV27 to TRBJ2-7, with 10 bases that match TRBD1. CDR1 MNHEY and CDR2 SMNVEV come from the germline V gene (reference sequence). CDR3 size: 14 residues. V lost 6 bases, J lost 2 bases, and 4 bases stayed unmatched. The CDR3 coding sequence is TGTGCCAGCAGAGGACAGGGGGTCACCTACGAGCAGTACTTC. This sequence encodes CASRGQGVTYEQYF.

This clonotype was detected only a few times. CDR3: CASSPTPRGADTQYF. The CDR3 DNA reads TGTGCCAGCAGTCCGACCCCCCGGGGGGCTGATACGCAGTATTTT. The genes are TRBV2 and TRBJ2-3; D might be TRBD2 (7 bases). The germline V and J ends were trimmed by 5 bases and 6 bases, with 18 bases remaining between them. The CDR3 has 15 residues. Germline CDR1 SNHLY, CDR2 FYNNEI. Variable domain in full (rest from reference TRBV2 and TRBJ2-3): EPEVTQTPSHQVTQMGQEVILRCVPISNHLYFYWYRQILGQKVEFLVSFYNNEISEKSEIFDDQFSVERPDGSNFTLKIRSTKLEDSAMYFCASSPTPRGADTQYFGPGTRLTVL.

The rearrangement links TRBV3-1 to TRBJ2-7; D not resolved. CDR3 size: 14 residues. The germline V gene has CDR1 LGHDT and CDR2 YNNKEL (reference sequence). The V end lost 4 bases, the J end lost 4 bases, and 14 bases lay between the germline ends. The CDR3 DNA reads TGTGCCAGCAGCCCCACCTCAGTCCCGTACGAGCAGTACTTC. Translated: CASSPTSVPYEQYF.

The rearrangement links TRBV11-2 to TRBJ2-5; 10 nucleotides align to TRBD2. Per the germline V gene, CDR1 is SGHAT and CDR2 is FQNNGV. The CDR3 consists of 16 residues. V gave up 3 bases and J gave up 5 bases; unmatched junction bases: 9. This CDR3 reads CASSLKLAGPWETQYF. Here the CDR3 DNA reads TGTGCCAGCAGCTTGAAACTAGCGGGGCCTTGGGAGACCCAGTACTTC.

The V call is TRBV28, the J call TRBJ2-3; D not certain. Trimming took 6 bases from V and 3 from J, leaving 4 bases between them. This CDR3 is built from 11 residues. Germline CDR1 and CDR2: MDHEN and SYDVKM. The CDR3: CASRETDTQYF. The CDR3 bases are TGTGCCAGCAGAGAGACAGATACGCAGTATTTT.

This clonotype has a handful of counts. The gene calls are TRBV10-3 and TRBJ1-1; 10 bases agree with TRBD1. The V segment lost 6 bases and the J segment 4 bases; nucleotides outside the gene matches: 5. Per germline, CDR1 ENHRY and CDR2 SYGVKD. This CDR3 is built from 14 residues. The CDR3 protein is CAISDRGQITEAFF. The CDR3, as DNA: TGTGCCATCAGCGACAGGGGGCAGATCACTGAAGCTTTCTTT.

The chain links TRBV19 to TRBJ2-2; TRBD2 matches 7 bases. After removal of 5 bases from V and 5 bases from J, the junction contained 8 bases not matched to a gene. CDR3 length equals 15 residues. Germline CDR1 is LNHDA and CDR2 is SQIVND (reference sequence). DNA for the CDR3: TGTGCCAGTAGTTCGGGGGGAAGGGGAACCGGGGAGCTGTTTTTT. Its translation is CASSSGGRGTGELFF. Filled out from reference TRBV19 and TRBJ2-2, the complete variable domain reads DGGITQSPKYLFRKEGQNVTLSCEQNLNHDAMYWYRQDPGQGLRLIYYSQIVNDFQKGDIAEGYSVSREKKESFPLTVTSAQKNPTAFYLCASSSGGRGTGELFFGEGSRLTVL.

J is TRBJ2-2 and V is TRBV29-1, with D possibly matching TRBD1 (6 bases). The germline CDR1 and CDR2 sequences are SQVTM and ANQGSEA. This CDR3 is built from 16 residues. Trimming cost V 6 bases and J 1 base, with 18 bases left between them. CDR3 region: CSVHKSPGQNTGELFF. The CDR3 region has the DNA TGCAGCGTCCACAAATCTCCGGGACAGAACACCGGGGAGCTGTTTTTT.

The rearrangement links TRBV28 to TRBJ1-1; D might be TRBD1 (6 bases). The germline V gene encodes CDR1 MDHEN and CDR2 SYDVKM. This CDR3 comprises 14 residues. The germline V and J ends were trimmed by 10 bases and 2 bases, with 17 bases remaining between them. Here the CDR3 DNA reads TGTGCCATCTTCCCCCCGGGGGCCAACACTGAAGCTTTCTTT. This gives the protein CAIFPPGANTEAFF.

A few counts support this clonotype. The chain uses TRBV6-5 and TRBJ1-3, with D possibly TRBD1 on 5 matching bases. The CDR3 runs to 15 residues. Trimming shortened V by 0 bases and J by 2 bases, and 8 bases separated the two germline ends. In germline, CDR1 is MNHEY, CDR2 SVGAGI. CDR3 sequence (DNA): TGTGCCAGCAGTTACTCCGGGGCAACTGGAAACACCATATATTTT. It yields the protein CASSYSGATGNTIYF.

V is TRBV5-1 and J is TRBJ2-1, with D possibly matching TRBD2 (5 bases). This CDR3 is 14 amino acids long. With 7 bases removed from V and 1 base from J, the gap between germline ends came to 12 bases. From germline, CDR1 is SGHRS and CDR2 YFSETQ. The CDR3 DNA sequence: TGCGCCAGCGGGGAGCCTCAGTCCTACAATGAGCAGTTCTTC. It is translated as CASGEPQSYNEQFF.

This clonotype was observed a handful of times. The rearrangement links TRBV6-5 to TRBJ2-2, with TRBD1 as a possible D gene (6 bases). Germline lookup yields CDR1 MNHEY and CDR2 SVGAGI. Trimming shortened V by 1 base and J by 6 bases, and 12 bases separated the two germline ends. This CDR3 contains 15 residues. The CDR3 coding sequence is TGTGCCAGCAGTTACTGGGGGCTCCTTGCCGGGGAGCTGTTTTTT. Its translation is CASSYWGLLAGELFF.

The genes are TRBV7-2 and TRBJ1-2; D possibly corresponds to TRBD1 (6 bases). Germline lookup yields CDR1 SGHTA and CDR2 FQGNSA. Trimming took 7 bases from V and 5 from J, leaving 14 bases between them. The CDR3 length is 13 residues. The CDR3 loop is CASNPDSLYGYTF. In DNA, the CDR3 is TGTGCCAGCAATCCGGACAGTCTATATGGCTACACCTTC.

V usage is TRBV30 and J usage is TRBJ1-5; the D is unclear. The V end was cut by 2 bases, the J end by 5 bases, with 10 bases between. Germline V lookup: CDR1 GTSNPN, CDR2 SVGIG (reference sequence). The CDR3 length is 13 residues. The CDR3 DNA sequence: TGTGCCTGGAGTTCAGGCTTAGATCAGCCCCAGCATTTT. Amino acids: CAWSSGLDQPQHF.

V and J are TRBV7-2 and TRBJ1-6; D unclear. Trimming removed 4 bases at V and 11 bases at J, with 12 bases between. The CDR3 spans 13 residues. Germline loops: CDR1 SGHTA, CDR2 FQGNSA. The CDR3 spells CASSSSPHPPLHF. In nucleotides, the CDR3 is TGTGCCAGCAGCTCTAGCCCCCACCCACCCCTCCACTTT.